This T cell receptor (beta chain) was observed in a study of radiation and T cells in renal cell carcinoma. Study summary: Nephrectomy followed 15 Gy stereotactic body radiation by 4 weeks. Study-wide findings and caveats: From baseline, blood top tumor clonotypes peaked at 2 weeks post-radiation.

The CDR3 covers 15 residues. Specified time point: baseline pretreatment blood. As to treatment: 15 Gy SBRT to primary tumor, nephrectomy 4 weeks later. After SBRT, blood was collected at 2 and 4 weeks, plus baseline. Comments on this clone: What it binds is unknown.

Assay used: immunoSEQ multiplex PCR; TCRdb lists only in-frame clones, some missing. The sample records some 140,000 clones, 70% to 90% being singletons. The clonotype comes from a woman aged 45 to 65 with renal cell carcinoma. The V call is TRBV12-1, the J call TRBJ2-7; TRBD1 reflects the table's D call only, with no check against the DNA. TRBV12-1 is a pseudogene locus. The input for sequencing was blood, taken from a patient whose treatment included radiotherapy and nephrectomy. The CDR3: CASRPLQGTNYEQYF. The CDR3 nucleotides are TGTGCCAGCAGACCTCTACAGGGGACAAACTACGAGCAGTACTTC.